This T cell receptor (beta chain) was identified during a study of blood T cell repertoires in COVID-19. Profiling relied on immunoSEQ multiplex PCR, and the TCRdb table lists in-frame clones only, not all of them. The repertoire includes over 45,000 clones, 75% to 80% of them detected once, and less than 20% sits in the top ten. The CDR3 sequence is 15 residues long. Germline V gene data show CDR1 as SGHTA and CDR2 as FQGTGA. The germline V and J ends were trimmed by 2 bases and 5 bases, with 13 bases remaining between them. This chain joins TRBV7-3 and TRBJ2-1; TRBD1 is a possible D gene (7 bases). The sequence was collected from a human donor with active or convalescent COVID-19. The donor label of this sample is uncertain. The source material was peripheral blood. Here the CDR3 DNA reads TGTGCCAGCAGCTTATCAGGGGGAGGACACAATGAGCAGTTCTTC. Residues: CASSLSGGGHNEQFF.